One and the same sample provided the 12 T cell receptor beta chains below, sequenced in a study of shared clonotypes between healthy human individuals. Libraries were prepared by immunoSEQ multiplex PCR; TCRdb keeps only in-frame clonotypes and omits some of them. Found here are about 1 million clones, approximately 72% of them singletons; the top ten hold 1.4%. The sequencing input was memory CD4+ T cells sorted from blood. This sample's subset: CD45RA-negative fraction. The receptors shown here come from a man between 18 and 35 years old in good health.

The V and J genes are TRBV6-1 and TRBJ2-2; 13 positions agree with TRBD2. The CDR3 extends over 16 amino acids. Looked up from germline, CDR1 is MNHNS and CDR2 is SASEGT. V lost 5 bases and J lost 7; bases outside the gene matches: 7. CDR3 bases: TGTGCCAGCAGTCAAGGACTAGCGGGAGTTGGCGGGGAGCTGTTTTTT. Amino acids: CASSQGLAGVGGELFF.

The V gene is TRBV5-1, the J gene TRBJ2-3; no definite D call. This CDR3 has 15 residues. Germline CDR1 SGHRS, CDR2 YFSETQ. Trimming left V 4 bases short and J 0 bases short, with 12 bases between. CDR3 in DNA: TGCGCCAGCAGCGTCGAACCGAAGAGCACAGATACGCAGTATTTT. Protein sequence: CASSVEPKSTDTQYF.

The chain employs TRBV11-2 and TRBJ2-5; D may be TRBD2 (6 bases). Trimming removed 3 bases at V and 2 bases at J, with 22 bases between. The CDR3 has 18 amino acids. CDR1 is SGHAT, CDR2 FQNNGV, per germline. The CDR3 DNA sequence: TGTGCCAGCAGCTTCTCAGGCTTCGCCCCCGGGGGACAAGAGACCCAGTACTTC. Its translation: CASSFSGFAPGGQETQYF.

The genes are TRBV7-8 and TRBJ2-2; D is possibly TRBD1 (5 bases). Trimming shortened V by 5 bases and J by 4 bases, and 17 bases separated the two germline ends. The CDR3 is 16 residues long. Looked up from germline, CDR1 is SGHVS and CDR2 is FQNEAQ. As DNA, the CDR3 is TGTGCCAGCAGCCCGTGGGTTGGACAACTCACCGGGGAGCTGTTTTTT. This encodes CASSPWVGQLTGELFF.

The J gene is TRBJ2-7, the V gene TRBV18, with D possibly TRBD2 on 5 matching bases. V lost 3 bases to trimming and J lost 7 bases, with 13 bases between them. CDR1 is KGHSH and CDR2 is LQKENI in the germline V gene. The CDR3 runs to 13 residues. CDR3 sequence (DNA): TGTGCCAGCTCACCTACCGCCCCGGGAGAGCAGTACTTC. Translating it yields CASSPTAPGEQYF.

This clone was picked up one time. The V gene is TRBV4-2, the J gene TRBJ2-3; 12 nucleotides align to TRBD2. This CDR3 spans 16 amino acids. Germline V lookup: CDR1 LGHNA, CDR2 YNFKEQ. J was trimmed by 2 bases and V by 4 bases; bases with no gene match: 4. In DNA, the CDR3 is TGTGCCAGCAGCCCCCGGACTAGCGGGGACACAGATACGCAGTATTTT. Translated: CASSPRTSGDTDTQYF.

This chain uses TRBV25-1 with TRBJ2-7; 14 positions match TRBD2. This CDR3 has 16 residues. The V segment lost 9 bases and the J segment 3 bases; nucleotides outside the gene matches: 10. CDR1 and CDR2 from the germline V gene are MGHDK and SYGVNS. The CDR3 sequence: CARFTGTSGGYYEQYF. The CDR3 bases are TGTGCCAGATTTACCGGGACTAGCGGGGGATACTACGAGCAGTACTTC.

This clone was found a few times. This chain connects TRBV6-1 to TRBJ1-1; 7 bases map to TRBD1. J lost 3 bases, V lost 6 bases, and 7 bases had no gene match. The CDR3 totals 14 residues. The germline V gene encodes CDR1 MNHNS and CDR2 SASEGT. CDR3 nucleotide sequence: TGTGCCAGCAGAAGGGGGCAGTTAGACACTGAAGCTTTCTTT. Amino acid sequence: CASRRGQLDTEAFF.

The chain combines TRBV5-1 with TRBJ2-6; tentative D call: TRBD2 (5 bases). Germline CDR1 reads SGHRS; CDR2 reads YFSETQ. The CDR3 totals 16 residues. V gave up 6 bases and J gave up 9 bases, with 22 bases separating them. The CDR3 sequence: CASTSSTGYGGNVLTF. The CDR3 region has the DNA TGCGCCAGCACATCCTCGACGGGGTACGGCGGCAACGTCCTGACTTTC. The full variable domain, in which reference TRBV5-1 and TRBJ2-6 provide the parts outside the CDR3, is KAGVTQTPRYLIKTRGQQVTLSCSPISGHRSVSWYQQTPGQGLQFLFEYFSETQRNKGNFPGRFSGRQFSNSRSEMNVSTLELGDSALYLCASTSSTGYGGNVLTFGAGSRLTVL.

This clone came up a few times. The V gene is TRBV5-1, the J gene TRBJ2-5; D is perhaps TRBD2 (7 bases). Trimming stripped 0 bases from V and 7 bases from J, with 16 bases between. This CDR3 comprises 15 residues. Germline V CDR1 and CDR2: SGHRS, YFSETQ. DNA of the CDR3: TGCGCCAGCAGCTTGGATGTGGCGGGGGCAGGGACCCAGTACTTC. It is translated as CASSLDVAGAGTQYF.

This sequence joins TRBV6-1 and TRBJ2-2; unclear D gene. The CDR3 loop spans 12 amino acids. Trimming pared 4 bases from V and 5 bases from J, leaving 5 bases between. Germline-derived CDR1 and CDR2 are MNHNS and SASEGT. This chain's CDR3 is CASSGQTGELFF. The CDR3 region has the DNA TGTGCCAGCAGTGGGCAGACCGGGGAGCTGTTTTTT.

This clone occurred a few times. The chain has TRBV29-1 and TRBJ2-3; D gene uncertain. Deletions cut 0 bases from V and 0 bases from J, with 13 bases between. CDR1 is SQVTM, CDR2 ANQGSEA, per germline. The CDR3 covers 16 residues. The CDR3 DNA reads as TGCAGCGTTGAAGATAGTTCGGCAGGTAGCACAGATACGCAGTATTTT. As protein: CSVEDSSAGSTDTQYF.